The clone carrying this T cell receptor beta chain was seen a handful of times. Its matching antigen is unknown. Isolated RNA was reverse transcribed in full, so expressed TCRB transcripts were sequenced. Only in-frame clones appear in the TCRdb table, and some are missing; sequencing was by immunoSEQ multiplex PCR. This repertoire shows roughly 700,000 clones, about an eighth found once; its top ten account for less than 0.025%. This entry belongs to a study of beta chain features in type 1 diabetes. The study, taken as a whole, reports: Type 1 diabetes patients showed fewer insertions and more deletions at VDJ junctions. Within each of all four CD4+ subsets, Type 1 diabetes patients had TCRB CDR3s that were moderately but significantly shorter. cDNA-based sequencing might over-represent cells highly expressing TCR.

There are 14 residues in the CDR3. Trimming pared 6 bases from V and 0 bases from J, leaving 12 bases between. In germline, CDR1 is SNHLY, CDR2 FYNNEI. Sequenced sample: naive CD4+ T cells from blood. The sequence derives from a man aged 18 to 29 with type 1 diabetes. This rearrangement joins TRBV2 to TRBJ2-7; D possibly corresponds to TRBD1 (6 bases). The CDR3 DNA is TGTGCCAGCAGAATACAGGGAACCTCCTACGAGCAGTACTTC. Protein: CASRIQGTSYEQYF.